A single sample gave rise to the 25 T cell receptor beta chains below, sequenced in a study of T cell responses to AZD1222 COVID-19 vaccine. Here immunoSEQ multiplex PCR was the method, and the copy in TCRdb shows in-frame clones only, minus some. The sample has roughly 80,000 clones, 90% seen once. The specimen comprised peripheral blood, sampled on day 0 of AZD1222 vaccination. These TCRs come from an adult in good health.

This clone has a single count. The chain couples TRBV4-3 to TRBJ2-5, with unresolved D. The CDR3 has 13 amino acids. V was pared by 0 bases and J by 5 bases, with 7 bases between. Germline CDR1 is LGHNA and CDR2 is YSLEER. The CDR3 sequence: CASSQEVPETQYF. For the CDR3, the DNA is TGCGCCAGCAGCCAAGAGGTCCCGGAGACCCAGTACTTC.

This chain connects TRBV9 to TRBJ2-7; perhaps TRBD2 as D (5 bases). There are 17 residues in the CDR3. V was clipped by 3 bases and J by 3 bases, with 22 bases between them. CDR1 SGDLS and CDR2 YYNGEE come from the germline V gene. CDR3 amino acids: CASSAPPRTDPFYEQYF. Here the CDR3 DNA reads TGTGCCAGCAGCGCCCCCCCACGGACTGATCCCTTCTACGAGCAGTACTTC.

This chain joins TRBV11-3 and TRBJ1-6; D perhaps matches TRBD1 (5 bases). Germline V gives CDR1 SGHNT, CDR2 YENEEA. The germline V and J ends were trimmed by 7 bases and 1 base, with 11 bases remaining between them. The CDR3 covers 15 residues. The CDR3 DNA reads TGTGCCAGCAACAAAGGGGAGTCCTATAATTCACCCCTCCACTTT. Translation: CASNKGESYNSPLHF.

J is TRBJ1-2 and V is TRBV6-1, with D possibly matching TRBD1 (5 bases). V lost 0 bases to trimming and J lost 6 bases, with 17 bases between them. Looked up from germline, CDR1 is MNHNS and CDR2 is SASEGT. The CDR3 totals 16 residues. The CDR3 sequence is CASSEAGGYTFDGYTF. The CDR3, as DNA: TGTGCCAGCAGTGAAGCTGGGGGTTACACTTTCGATGGCTACACCTTC.

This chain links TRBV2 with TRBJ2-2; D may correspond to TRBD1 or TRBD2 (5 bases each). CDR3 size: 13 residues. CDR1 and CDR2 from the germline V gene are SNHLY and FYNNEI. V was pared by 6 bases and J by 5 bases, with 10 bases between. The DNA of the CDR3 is TGTGCCAGCAGGGGGGAATTAACCGGGGAGCTGTTTTTT. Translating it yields CASRGELTGELFF.

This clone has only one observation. CDR3 nucleotide sequence: TGCGCCAGTCAGGGGTCTCGAGCTTTCTTT. Amino acid sequence: CASQGSRAFF. This chain joins TRBV10-1 and TRBJ1-1; a possible D gene is TRBD1 (6 bases). This CDR3 region has 10 residues. Between the trimmed V and J ends, which lost 9 bases and 10 bases, there was a span of 12 bases. Per the germline V gene, CDR1 is WNHNN and CDR2 is SYGVQD (reference sequence).

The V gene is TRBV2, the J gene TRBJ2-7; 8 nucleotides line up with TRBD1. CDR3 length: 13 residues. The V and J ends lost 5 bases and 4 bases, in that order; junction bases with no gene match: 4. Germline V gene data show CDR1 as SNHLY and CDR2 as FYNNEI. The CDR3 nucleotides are TGTGCCAGCAGTTGGCAGGGGGCATACGAGCAGTACTTC. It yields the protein CASSWQGAYEQYF. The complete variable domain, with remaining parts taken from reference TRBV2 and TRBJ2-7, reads EPEVTQTPSHQVTQMGQEVILRCVPISNHLYFYWYRQILGQKVEFLVSFYNNEISEKSEIFDDQFSVERPDGSNFTLKIRSTKLEDSAMYFCASSWQGAYEQYFGPGTRLTVT.

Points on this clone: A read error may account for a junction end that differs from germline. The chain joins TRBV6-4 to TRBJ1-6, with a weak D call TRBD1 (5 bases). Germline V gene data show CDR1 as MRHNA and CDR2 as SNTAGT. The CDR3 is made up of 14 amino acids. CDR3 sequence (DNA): TGTGCCGGCAGGGCCGGGACCTCTAATTCACCCCTCCACTTT. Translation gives CAGRAGTSNSPLHF.

CDR3 DNA sequence: TGTGCCAGTAGTCTGCAGGGGTTTGGGGGCTACACCTTC. It specifies CASSLQGFGGYTF. The chain is built from TRBV19 and TRBJ1-2; weak D call: TRBD1 (6 bases). Germline CDR1 is LNHDA and CDR2 is SQIVND (reference sequence). CDR3 length equals 13 residues. Trimming cost V 5 bases and J 8 bases, with 15 bases left between them.

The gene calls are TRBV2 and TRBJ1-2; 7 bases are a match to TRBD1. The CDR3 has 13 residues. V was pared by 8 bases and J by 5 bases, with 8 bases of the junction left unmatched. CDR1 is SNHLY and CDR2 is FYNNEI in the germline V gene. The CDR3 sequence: CASGFQGGYGYTF. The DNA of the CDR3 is TGTGCCAGCGGGTTCCAGGGGGGTTATGGCTACACCTTC.

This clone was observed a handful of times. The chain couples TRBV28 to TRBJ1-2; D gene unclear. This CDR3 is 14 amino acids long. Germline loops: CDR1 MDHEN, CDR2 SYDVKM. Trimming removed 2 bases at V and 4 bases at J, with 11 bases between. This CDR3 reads CASSLNKASYGYTF. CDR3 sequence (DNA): TGTGCCAGCAGTTTAAATAAGGCCTCCTATGGCTACACCTTC.

CDR3 sequence: CASSLAMAGFNEQFF. The CDR3 region has the DNA TGTGCCAGCAGCTTAGCCATGGCGGGGTTCAATGAGCAGTTCTTC. The rearrangement uses TRBV7-2 and TRBJ2-1; D may be TRBD2 (6 bases). Germline lookup yields CDR1 SGHTA and CDR2 FQGNSA. The CDR3 has 15 amino acids. Trimming removed 0 bases at V and 6 bases at J, with 12 bases between.

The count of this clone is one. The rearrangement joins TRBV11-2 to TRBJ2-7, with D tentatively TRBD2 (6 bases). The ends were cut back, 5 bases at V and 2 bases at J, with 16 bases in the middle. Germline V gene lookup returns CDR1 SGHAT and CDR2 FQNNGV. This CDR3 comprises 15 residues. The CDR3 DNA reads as TGTGCCAGCAGCGAGGATGGGACTGCAACCTACGAGCAGTACTTC. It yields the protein CASSEDGTATYEQYF.

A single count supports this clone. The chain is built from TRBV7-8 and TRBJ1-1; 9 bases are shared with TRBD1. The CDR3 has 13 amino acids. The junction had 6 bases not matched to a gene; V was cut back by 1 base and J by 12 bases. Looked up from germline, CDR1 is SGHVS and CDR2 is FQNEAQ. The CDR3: CASSLGTGGWSFF. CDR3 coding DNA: TGTGCCAGCAGCTTAGGAACAGGGGGCTGGTCTTTCTTT.

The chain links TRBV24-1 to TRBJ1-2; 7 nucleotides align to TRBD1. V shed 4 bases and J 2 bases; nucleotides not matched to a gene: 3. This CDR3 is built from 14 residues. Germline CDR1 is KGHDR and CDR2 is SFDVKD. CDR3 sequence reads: CATSESTGNYGYTF. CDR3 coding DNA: TGTGCCACCAGTGAATCGACAGGGAACTATGGCTACACCTTC.

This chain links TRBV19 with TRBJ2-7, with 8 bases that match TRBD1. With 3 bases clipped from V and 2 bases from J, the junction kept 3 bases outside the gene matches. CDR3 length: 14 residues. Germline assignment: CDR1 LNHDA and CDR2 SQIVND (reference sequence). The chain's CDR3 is CASSIGTGTYEQYF. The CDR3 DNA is TGTGCCAGTAGTATCGGGACAGGTACCTACGAGCAGTACTTC. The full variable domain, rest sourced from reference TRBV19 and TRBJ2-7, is DGGITQSPKYLFRKEGQNVTLSCEQNLNHDAMYWYRQDPGQGLRLIYYSQIVNDFQKGDIAEGYSVSREKKESFPLTVTSAQKNPTAFYLCASSIGTGTYEQYFGPGTRLTVT.

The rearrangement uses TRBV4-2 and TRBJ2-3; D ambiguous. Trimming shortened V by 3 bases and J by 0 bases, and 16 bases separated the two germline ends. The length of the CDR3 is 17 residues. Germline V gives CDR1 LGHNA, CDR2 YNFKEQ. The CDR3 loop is CASSHFYNIDSTDTQYF. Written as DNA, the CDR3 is TGTGCCAGCAGCCATTTTTATAATATAGACAGCACAGATACGCAGTATTTT.

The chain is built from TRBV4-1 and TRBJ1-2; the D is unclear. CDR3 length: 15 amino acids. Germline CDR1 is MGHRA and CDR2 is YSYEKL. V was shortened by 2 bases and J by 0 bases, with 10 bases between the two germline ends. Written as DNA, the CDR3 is TGCGCCAGCAGCCAATCCACTTCAACTAACTATGGCTACACCTTC. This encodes CASSQSTSTNYGYTF.

The CDR3 nucleotides read TGTGCCAGCAGTGAAGGTACGGGCGACACCGGGGAGCTGTTTTTT. Its protein product is CASSEGTGDTGELFF. The rearrangement links TRBV6-1 to TRBJ2-2; no definite D call. V dropped 1 base and J dropped 3 bases, with 9 bases sitting between them. CDR3 length: 15 amino acids. From germline, CDR1 is MNHNS and CDR2 SASEGT.

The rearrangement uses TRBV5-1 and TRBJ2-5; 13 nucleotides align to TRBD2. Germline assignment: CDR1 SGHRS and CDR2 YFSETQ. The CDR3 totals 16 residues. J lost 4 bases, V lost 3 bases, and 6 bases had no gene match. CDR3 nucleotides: TGCGCCAGCAGCTCCGTGACTAGCGGGAGGCGAGAGACCCAGTACTTC. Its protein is CASSSVTSGRRETQYF.

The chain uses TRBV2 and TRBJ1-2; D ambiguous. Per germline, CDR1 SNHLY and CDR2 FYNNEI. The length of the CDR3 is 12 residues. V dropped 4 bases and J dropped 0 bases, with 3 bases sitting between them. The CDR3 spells CASSVSNYGYTF. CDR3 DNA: TGTGCCAGCAGTGTTTCTAACTATGGCTACACCTTC.

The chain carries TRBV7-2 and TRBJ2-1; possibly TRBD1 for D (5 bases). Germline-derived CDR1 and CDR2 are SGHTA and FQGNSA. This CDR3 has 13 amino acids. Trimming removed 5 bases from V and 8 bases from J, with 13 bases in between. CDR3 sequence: CASSTDIRDEQFF. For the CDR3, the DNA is TGTGCCAGCAGCACTGACATCAGGGATGAGCAGTTCTTC.

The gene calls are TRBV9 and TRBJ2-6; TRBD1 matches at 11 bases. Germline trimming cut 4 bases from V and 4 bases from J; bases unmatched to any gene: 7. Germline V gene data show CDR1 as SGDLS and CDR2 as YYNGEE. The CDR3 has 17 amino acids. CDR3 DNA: TGTGCCAGCAGCCGGGACAGGGGGTTTCGCGGGGCCAACGTCCTGACTTTC. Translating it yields CASSRDRGFRGANVLTF.

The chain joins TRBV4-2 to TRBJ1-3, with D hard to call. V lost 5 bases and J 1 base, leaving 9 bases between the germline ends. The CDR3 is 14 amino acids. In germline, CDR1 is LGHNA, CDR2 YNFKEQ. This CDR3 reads CASSVISSGNTIYF. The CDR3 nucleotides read TGTGCCAGCAGCGTGATTTCTTCTGGAAACACCATATATTTT.

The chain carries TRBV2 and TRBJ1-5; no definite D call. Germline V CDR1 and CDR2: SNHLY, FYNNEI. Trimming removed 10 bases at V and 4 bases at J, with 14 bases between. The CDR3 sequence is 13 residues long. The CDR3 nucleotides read TGTGCCATCGCGGCAGCCGGTAATCAGCCCCAGCATTTT. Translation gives CAIAAAGNQPQHF.